Sequencing of this T cell receptor beta chain was carried out in a study of blood T cells in healthy people across ages. Findings and caveats of the study: Compared with aged donors, long-lived donors showed fewer expanded clones, suggesting selection.

A sample-barcoded 5' primer and a J-beta primer mix were used in a second PCR of about 7 to 12 cycles. A single record per CDR3 protein comes from TCRdb applying MiXCR to the 5' RACE reads. The sample shows approximately 2,000,000 distinct CDR3 sequences, approximately 39% of them seen only once. Worth noting for this clonotype: Its specificity is not known.

Those donating, healthy Caucasian individuals from Russia, were aged about 6 to 95. The CDR3 length is 14 residues. Germline V gives CDR1 DFQATT, CDR2 SNEGSKA (reference sequence). This clonotype was obtained from a human donor in good health. The chain combines TRBV20-1 with TRBJ2-5, with 7 nucleotides matching TRBD1. The J call could be wrong; TRBJ2-7 is a better fit for the DNA end. The sample consisted of blood. This chain's CDR3 is CSASRTGQTYEQYF. In nucleotides, the CDR3 is TGCAGTGCTAGTAGAACGGGACAGACCTACGAGCAGTACTTC.